This T cell receptor beta chain was documented in a study of T cell responses to AZD1222 COVID-19 vaccine. With respect to this clone: Its target is unknown.

Trimming shortened V by 8 bases and J by 8 bases, and 15 bases separated the two germline ends. Germline CDR1 is LNHNV and CDR2 is YYDKDF (reference sequence). The CDR3 runs 13 residues. The table came from immunoSEQ multiplex PCR; TCRdb's copy has only in-frame clones and leaves some out. The table has 150,000 to 200,000 clones, under 95% seen once. Study observations and caveats: Baseline seropositives among AZD1222 recipients totaled only five to seven. In a largely white British group with more females than males, clonal diversity was possibly underestimated. There were repertoire samples only from the period after the peak T cell response.

The sample consisted of peripheral blood, taken on day 0 of AZD1222 vaccination. The receptor was isolated from an adult in good health. The rearrangement links TRBV15 to TRBJ1-4, with a weak D call TRBD1 (6 bases). CDR3 sequence: CATGGGRSEKLFF. The DNA of the CDR3 is TGTGCCACCGGTGGGGGGCGAAGCGAAAAACTGTTTTTT.